The source of this T cell receptor beta chain is a study of T cell repertoires in cytomegalovirus infection. Study-level information: Evidence of both CMV infection and a matching HLA type came from public TCR beta signatures. Study-level findings and limits: Individuals carrying CMV plus the relevant HLA were identified by cumulative frequency of public TCR beta families. HLA-C-restricted CMV clonotypes gave the most frequent clonotype in two of eight donors.

Germline V gene lookup returns CDR1 LNHDA and CDR2 SQIVND (reference sequence). The CDR3 is made up of 15 amino acids. Between the trimmed V and J ends, which lost 6 bases and 0 bases, there was a span of 13 bases. MiXCR, applied by TCRdb to the reads, yields one record per CDR3 protein. This sample carries approximately 590,000 distinct CDR3 sequences, 35% to 50% of them seen once, and the ten largest clones take over 45%. As for this clonotype: As yet, its antigen is unknown.

This sample comprised cultured PBMCs, obtained from culture after CMV antigen stimulation. This chain uses TRBV19 with TRBJ2-3; tentative D call: TRBD1 (6 bases). The TCR sequence derives from a human donor in good health (CMV status not recorded). Some clones in this sample may be carry-over from other donors' samples. DNA of the CDR3: TGTGCCAGTAGGATACAGGGATATAGCACAGATACGCAGTATTTT. Its translation is CASRIQGYSTDTQYF.